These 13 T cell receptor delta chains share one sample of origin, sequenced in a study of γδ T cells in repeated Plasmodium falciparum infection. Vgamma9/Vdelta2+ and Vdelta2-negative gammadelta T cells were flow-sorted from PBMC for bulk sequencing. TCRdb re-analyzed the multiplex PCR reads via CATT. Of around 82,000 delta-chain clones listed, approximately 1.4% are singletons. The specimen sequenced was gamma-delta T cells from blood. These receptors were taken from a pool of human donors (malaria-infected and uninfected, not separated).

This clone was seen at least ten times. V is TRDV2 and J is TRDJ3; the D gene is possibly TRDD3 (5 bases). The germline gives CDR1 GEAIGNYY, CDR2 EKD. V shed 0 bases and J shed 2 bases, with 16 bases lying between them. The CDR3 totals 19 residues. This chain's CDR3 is CACDTGRAAGPWDTRQMFF. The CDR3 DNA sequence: TGTGCCTGTGACACCGGGAGGGCCGCTGGGCCCTGGGACACCCGACAGATGTTTTTC.

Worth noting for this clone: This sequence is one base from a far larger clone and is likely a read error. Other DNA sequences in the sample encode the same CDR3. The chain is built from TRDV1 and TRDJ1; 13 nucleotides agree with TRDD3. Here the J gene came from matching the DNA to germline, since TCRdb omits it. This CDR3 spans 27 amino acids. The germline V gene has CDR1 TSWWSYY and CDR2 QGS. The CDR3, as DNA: TGTGCTCTTGGAGAACTAATTTTGGCTACTCGCCATACTGGGGGATACGCGATAGGGAGGTACACCGATAAACTCATCTTT. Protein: CALGELILATRHTGGYAIGRYTDKLIF.

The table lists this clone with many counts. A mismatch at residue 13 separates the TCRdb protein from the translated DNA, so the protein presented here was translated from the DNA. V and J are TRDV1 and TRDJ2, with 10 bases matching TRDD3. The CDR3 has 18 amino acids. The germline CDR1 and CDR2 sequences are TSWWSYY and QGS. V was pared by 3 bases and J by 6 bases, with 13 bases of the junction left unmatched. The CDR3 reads CALGDRGIRVLLAAQLFF. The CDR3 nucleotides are TGTGCTCTTGGGGACCGGGGGATACGCGTTTTGCTGGCAGCACAACTCTTCTTT.

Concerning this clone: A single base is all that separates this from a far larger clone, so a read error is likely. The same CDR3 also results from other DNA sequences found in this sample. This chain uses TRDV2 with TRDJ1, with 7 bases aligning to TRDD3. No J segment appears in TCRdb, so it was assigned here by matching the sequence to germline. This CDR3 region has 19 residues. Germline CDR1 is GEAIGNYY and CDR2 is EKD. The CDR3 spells CACDTVGLGAHSYTDKLIF. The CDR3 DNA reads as TGTGCCTGTGACACCGTAGGGCTGGGGGCACATTCTTACACTGATAAACTCATCTTT.

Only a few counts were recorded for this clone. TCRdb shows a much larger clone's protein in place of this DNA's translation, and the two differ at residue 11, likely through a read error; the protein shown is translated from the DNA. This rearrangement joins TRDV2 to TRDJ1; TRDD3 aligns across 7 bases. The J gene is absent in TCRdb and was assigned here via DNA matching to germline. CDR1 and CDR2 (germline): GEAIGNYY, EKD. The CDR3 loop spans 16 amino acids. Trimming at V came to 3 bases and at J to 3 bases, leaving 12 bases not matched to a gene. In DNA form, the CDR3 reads TGTGCCTGTGACCACCTGGGGGTAATGTCCGCCGATAAACTCATCTTT. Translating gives CACDHLGVMSADKLIF.

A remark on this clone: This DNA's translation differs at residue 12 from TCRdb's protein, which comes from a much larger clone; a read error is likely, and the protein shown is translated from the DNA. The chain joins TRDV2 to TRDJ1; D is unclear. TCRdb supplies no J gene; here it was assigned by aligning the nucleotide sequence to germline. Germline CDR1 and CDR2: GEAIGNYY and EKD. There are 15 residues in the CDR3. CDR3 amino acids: CACDTEVPYTDRLIF. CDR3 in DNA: TGTGCCTGTGACACCGAGGTTCCGTACACCGATAGACTCATCTTT.

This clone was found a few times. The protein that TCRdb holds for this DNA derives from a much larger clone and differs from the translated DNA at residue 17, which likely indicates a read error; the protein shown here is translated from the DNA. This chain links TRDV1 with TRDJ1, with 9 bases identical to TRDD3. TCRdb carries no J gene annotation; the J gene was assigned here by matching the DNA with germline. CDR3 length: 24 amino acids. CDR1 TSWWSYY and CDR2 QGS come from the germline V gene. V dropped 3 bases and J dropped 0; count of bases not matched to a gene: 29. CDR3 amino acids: CALGDHLVLALGEMVWTYTDKLIF. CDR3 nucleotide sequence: TGTGCTCTTGGGGACCACTTAGTCCTTGCACTGGGGGAAATGGTGTGGACATACACCGATAAACTCATCTTT.

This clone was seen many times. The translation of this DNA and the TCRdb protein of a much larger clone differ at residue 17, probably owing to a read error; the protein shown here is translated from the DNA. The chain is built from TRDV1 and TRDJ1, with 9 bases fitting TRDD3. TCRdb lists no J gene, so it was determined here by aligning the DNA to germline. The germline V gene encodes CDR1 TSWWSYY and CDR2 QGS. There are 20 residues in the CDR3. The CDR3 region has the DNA TGTGCTCTTGGGGAGGCTAGGAGGCTGGGGGATCCTTGGTACACCGATGAACTCATCTTT. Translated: CALGEARRLGDPWYTDELIF.

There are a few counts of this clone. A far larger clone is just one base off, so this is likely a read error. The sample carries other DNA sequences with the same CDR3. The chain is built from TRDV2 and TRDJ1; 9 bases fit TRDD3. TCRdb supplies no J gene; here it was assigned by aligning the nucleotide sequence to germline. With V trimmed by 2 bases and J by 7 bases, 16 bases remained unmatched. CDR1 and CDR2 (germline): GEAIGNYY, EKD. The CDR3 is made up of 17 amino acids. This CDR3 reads CACDRRLGDTRRGKLIF. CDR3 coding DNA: TGTGCCTGTGACAGGCGGCTAGGGGATACGCGGAGAGGTAAACTCATCTTT.

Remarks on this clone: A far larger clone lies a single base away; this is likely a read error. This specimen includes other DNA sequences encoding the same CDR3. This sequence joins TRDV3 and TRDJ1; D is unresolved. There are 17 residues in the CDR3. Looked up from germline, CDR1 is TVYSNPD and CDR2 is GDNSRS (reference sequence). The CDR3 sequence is CAFSWSLRVWYTDKLIF. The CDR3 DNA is TGTGCTTTTAGTTGGAGTCTTCGGGTCTGGTACACCGATAAACTCATCTTT.

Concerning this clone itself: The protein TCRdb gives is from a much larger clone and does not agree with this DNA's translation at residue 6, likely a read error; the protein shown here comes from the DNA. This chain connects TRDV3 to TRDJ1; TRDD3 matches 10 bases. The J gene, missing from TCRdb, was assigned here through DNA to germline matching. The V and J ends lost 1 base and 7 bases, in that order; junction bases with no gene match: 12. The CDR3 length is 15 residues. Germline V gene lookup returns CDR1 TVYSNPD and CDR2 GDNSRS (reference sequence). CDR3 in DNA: TGTGCCTTTAACTTCAGCTGGGGGATAAAAAGTAAACTCATCTTT. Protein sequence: CAFNFSWGIKSKLIF.

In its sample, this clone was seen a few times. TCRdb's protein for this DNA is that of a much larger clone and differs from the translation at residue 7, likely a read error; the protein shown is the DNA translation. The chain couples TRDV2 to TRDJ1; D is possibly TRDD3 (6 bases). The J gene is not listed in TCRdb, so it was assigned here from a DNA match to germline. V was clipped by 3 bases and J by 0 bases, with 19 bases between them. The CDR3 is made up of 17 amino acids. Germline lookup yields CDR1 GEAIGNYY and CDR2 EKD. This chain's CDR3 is CACDSLPGDSHTDKLIF. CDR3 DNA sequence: TGTGCCTGTGACTCTCTACCTGGGGACTCCCACACCGATAAACTCATCTTT.

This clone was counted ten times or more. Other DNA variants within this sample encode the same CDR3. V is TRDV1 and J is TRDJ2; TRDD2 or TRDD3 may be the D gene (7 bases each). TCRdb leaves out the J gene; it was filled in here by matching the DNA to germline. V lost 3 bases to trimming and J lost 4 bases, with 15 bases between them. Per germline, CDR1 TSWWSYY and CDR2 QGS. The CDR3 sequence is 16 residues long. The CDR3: CALGDPSWGATAQLFF. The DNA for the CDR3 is TGTGCTCTTGGGGACCCTTCCTGGGGGGCGACAGCACAACTCTTCTTT.